The sequence of this T cell receptor beta chain was determined in a study of CD8 T cells in Susac syndrome. Study-wide results and limits: An acknowledgment was made by the study that its TCR sequencing and HLA analysis involved relatively few individuals.

V lost 7 bases to trimming and J lost 3 bases; unmatched junction nucleotides: 6. The CDR3 is 14 amino acids. Germline loops: CDR1 MNHNS, CDR2 SASEGT. RNA totalling roughly 0.45 to 1 ug underwent reverse transcription with random hexamers. TCR beta CDR3 was amplified by immunoSEQ covering 54 Vbeta and 13 Jbeta. MiXCR was run by TCRdb on the immunoSEQ multiplex PCR reads, yielding one entry per CDR3 protein. The sample lists just over 300,000 distinct CDR3 sequences; about 90% were seen once. As concerns this clonotype: As yet, its antigen is unknown.

The V and J genes are TRBV6-1 and TRBJ1-1; 9 nucleotides line up with TRBD1. This TCR derives from a human donor with multiple sclerosis. Sequenced material: CD4+ T cells from PBMCs. CDR3: CASIARDRDTEAFF. Here the CDR3 DNA reads TGTGCCAGCATCGCCCGGGACAGGGACACTGAAGCTTTCTTT.